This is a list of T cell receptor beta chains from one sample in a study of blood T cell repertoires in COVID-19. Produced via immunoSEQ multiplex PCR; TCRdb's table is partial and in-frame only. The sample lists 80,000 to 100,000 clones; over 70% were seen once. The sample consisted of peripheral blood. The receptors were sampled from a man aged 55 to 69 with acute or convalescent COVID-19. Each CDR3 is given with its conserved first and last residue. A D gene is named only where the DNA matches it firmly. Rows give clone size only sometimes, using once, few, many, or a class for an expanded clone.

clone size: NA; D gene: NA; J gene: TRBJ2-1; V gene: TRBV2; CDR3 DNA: TGTGCCAGCAGTGAAGGAGGCGTAGCGACAACCTACAATGAGCAGTTCTTC; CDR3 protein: CASSEGGVATTYNEQFF
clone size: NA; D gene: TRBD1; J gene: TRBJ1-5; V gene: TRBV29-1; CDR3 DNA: TGCAGCGTTGTAAATCAGGGGGTTTACCAGCCCCAGCATTTT; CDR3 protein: CSVVNQGVYQPQHF
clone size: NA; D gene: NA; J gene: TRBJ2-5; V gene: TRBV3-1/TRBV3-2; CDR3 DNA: TGTGCCAGCACCCCTTGGAGCAGTCAAGAGACCCAGTACTTC; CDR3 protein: CASTPWSSQETQYF
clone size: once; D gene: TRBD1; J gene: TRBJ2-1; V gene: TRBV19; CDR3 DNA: TGTGCCAGTAGTATATACCCCCTAGGGCAGGGGGCGCGGAATGAGCAGTTCTTC; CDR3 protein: CASSIYPLGQGARNEQFF
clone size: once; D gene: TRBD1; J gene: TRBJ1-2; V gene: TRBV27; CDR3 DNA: TGTGCCAGCAGTTGGGCCAGGGGGAACTACTATGGCTACACCTTC; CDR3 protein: CASSWARGNYYGYTF
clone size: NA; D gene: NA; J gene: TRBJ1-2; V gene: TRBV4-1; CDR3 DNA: TGCGCCAGCAGCCAAGATCTGTATTTACAGGGAATCGGCTATGGCTACACCTTT; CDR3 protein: CASSQDLYLQGIGYGYTF
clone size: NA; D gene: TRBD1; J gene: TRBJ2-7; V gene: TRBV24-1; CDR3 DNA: TGTGCCACCAGTGATACGCCTGACAGGGGGCGATACGAGCAGTACTTC; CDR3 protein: CATSDTPDRGRYEQYF
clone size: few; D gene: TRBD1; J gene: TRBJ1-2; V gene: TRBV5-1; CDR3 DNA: TGCGCCAGCAGCGGGAGGACAGGGCACACCTTC; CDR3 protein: CASSGRTGHTF
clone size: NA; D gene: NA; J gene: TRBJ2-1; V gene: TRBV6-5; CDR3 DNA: TGTGCCAGCAGTTACAGGCTAGATAGCAATGAGCAGTTCTTC; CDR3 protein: CASSYRLDSNEQFF
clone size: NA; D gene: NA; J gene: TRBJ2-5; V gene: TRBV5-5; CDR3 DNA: TGTGCCAGCAGCTTGGATCTACAAGAGACCCAGTACTTC; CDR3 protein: CASSLDLQETQYF
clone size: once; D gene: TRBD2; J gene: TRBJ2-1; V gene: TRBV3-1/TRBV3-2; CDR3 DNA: TGTGCCAGCACCGGTAGCGGGAGGAATTACAATGAGCAGTTCTTC; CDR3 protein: CASTGSGRNYNEQFF
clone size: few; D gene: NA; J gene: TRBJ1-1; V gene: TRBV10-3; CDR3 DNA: TGTGCCATCAGTGAGTCTCGAGGCACTGAAGCTTTCTTT; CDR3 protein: CAISESRGTEAFF
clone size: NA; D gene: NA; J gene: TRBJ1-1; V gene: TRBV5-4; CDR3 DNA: TGTGCCAGCAGCTTGGCTCGGGAGAACACTGAAGCTTTCTTT; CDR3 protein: CASSLARENTEAFF
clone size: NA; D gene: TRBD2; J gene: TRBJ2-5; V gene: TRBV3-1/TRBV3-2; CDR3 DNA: TGTGCCAGCAGCCAATACGGCGGGAGTGAGACCCAGTACTTC; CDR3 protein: CASSQYGGSETQYF
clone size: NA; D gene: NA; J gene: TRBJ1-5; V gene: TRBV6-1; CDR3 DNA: TGTGCCAGCAGTGACGGGGGTGATCAGCCCCAGCATTTT; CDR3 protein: CASSDGGDQPQHF
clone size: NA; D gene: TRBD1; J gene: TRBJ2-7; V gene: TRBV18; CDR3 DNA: TGTGCCAGCTCACGATACCAAACCGGACAGGGACTCTCCTACGAGCAGTACTTC; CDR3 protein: CASSRYQTGQGLSYEQYF
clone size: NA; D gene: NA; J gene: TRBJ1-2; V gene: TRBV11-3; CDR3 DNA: TGTGCCAGCAGCTTAGTCCCCGTCAACTATGGCTACACCTTC; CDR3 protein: CASSLVPVNYGYTF
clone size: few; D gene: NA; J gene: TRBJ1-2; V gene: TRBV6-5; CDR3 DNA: TGTGCCAGCAGTTACCGGGGGGGCGGCTATGGCTACACCTTC; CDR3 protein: CASSYRGGGYGYTF
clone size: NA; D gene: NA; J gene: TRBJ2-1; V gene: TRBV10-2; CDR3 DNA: TGCGCCACTATGGGGCACAATGAGCAGTTCTTC; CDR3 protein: CATMGHNEQFF
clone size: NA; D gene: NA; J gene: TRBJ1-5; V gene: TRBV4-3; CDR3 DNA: TGCGCCAGCAGCCAAGGACTTTCCAATCAGCCCCAGCATTTT; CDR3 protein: CASSQGLSNQPQHF
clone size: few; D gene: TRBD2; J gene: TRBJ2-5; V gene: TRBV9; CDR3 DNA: TGTGCCAGCAAGCGGGAGGGCCGCGAGACCCAGTACTTC; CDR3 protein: CASKREGRETQYF
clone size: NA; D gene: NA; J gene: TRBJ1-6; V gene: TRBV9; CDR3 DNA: TGTGCCAGCAGCGTGTCGGAGTTCTTAATATCACCCCTCCACTTT; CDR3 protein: CASSVSEFLISPLHF